This T cell receptor beta chain was retrieved from a study of blood T cell repertoires in COVID-19. Study background: T cells, B-cell-depleted T cells, or PBMCs provided the cDNA or gDNA that served as material.

Source study methods: Counts of nucleated cells, estimated from reference gene primer amplification, were obtained. This table comes from immunoSEQ multiplex PCR, and its TCRdb copy is limited to in-frame clones, with some not included. V, J and clone size derive from that table, while D and trimming were established from the DNA sequence. This sample has roughly 230,000 clones, with 80% to 85% found just once. This clone was picked up one time. The length of the CDR3 is 14 residues. Trimming removed 6 bases at V and 4 bases at J, with 15 bases between. The V gene's germline CDR1 is MNHEY and CDR2 SMNVEV (reference sequence).

The TCR comes from a man aged 45-65 years with active or convalescent COVID-19. The sample was peripheral blood. The rearrangement links TRBV27 to TRBJ1-1; D not certain. In DNA, the CDR3 is TGTGCCAGCAGGCTCTATTACGAAGTCACTGAAGCTTTCTTT. This encodes CASRLYYEVTEAFF.